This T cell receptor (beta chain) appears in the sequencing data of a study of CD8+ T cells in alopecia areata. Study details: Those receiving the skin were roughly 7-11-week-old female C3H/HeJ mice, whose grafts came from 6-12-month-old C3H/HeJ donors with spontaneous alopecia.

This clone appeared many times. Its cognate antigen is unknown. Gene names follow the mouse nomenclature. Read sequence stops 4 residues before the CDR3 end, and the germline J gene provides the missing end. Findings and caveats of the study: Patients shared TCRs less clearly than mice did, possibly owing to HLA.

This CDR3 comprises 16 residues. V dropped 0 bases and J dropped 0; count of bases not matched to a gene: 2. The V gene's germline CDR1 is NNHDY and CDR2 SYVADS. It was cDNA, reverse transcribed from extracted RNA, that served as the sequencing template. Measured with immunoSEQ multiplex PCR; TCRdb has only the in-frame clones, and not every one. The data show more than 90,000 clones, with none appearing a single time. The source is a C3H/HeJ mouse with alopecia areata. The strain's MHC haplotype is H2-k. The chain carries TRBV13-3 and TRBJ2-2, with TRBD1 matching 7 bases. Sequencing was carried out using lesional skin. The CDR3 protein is CASSDATGANTGQLYF. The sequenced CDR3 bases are TGTGCCAGCAGTGATGCAACAGGGGCAAACACCGGG.